The TCR beta chain described here comes from a study of T cell repertoires in cytomegalovirus infection. As for the study in general: Selected CMV epitopes included recently identified HLA-C-restricted ones as well as well-studied HLA-B-restricted ones. Through public TCR beta signatures, both CMV infection and matching HLA type were indicated.

TCRdb ran MiXCR on the reads and lists one entry per CDR3 protein. The repertoire includes around 430,000 distinct CDR3 sequences, more than 40% of them detected once, and about 39% sits in the top ten. A word on this clonotype: The antigen is unknown.

Study-level results: The cumulative frequency of public TCR beta families identified carriers of CMV plus the relevant HLA. HLA-C-restricted TCR beta clonotypes specific for CMV led the ex vivo response.

The CDR3 is 12 residues long. Germline V CDR1 and CDR2: DFQATT, SNEGSKA (reference sequence). Trimming stripped 3 bases from V and 6 bases from J, with 8 bases between. This sequence originates from a human donor in good health (CMV status not recorded). Some clones in this sample may be carry-over from other donors' samples. Sample: cultured PBMCs, taken from culture after CMV antigen stimulation. The chain combines TRBV20-1 with TRBJ2-2; D may be TRBD2 (5 bases). The CDR3 reads CSARMRAGELFF. The DNA of the CDR3 is TGCAGTGCTAGGATGAGGGCCGGGGAGCTGTTTTTT.